These 7 T cell receptor beta chains share one sample of origin, sequenced in a study of blood T cell repertoires in COVID-19. Using immunoSEQ multiplex PCR, the repertoire was profiled, and TCRdb retains in-frame clones only, with some absent. The data show 650,000 to 800,000 clones, 85% to 90% seen once. Sequences were obtained from peripheral blood. The receptor source for this set is a woman aged 18-29 years with acute or convalescent COVID-19.

This clone has just one count. The J gene is TRBJ2-1, the V gene TRBV14; 8 bases are a match to TRBD2. Germline assignment: CDR1 SGHDN and CDR2 FVKESK. The CDR3 has 17 amino acids. The J segment lost 0 bases and the V segment lost 4 bases, leaving 8 bases of the junction unmatched. The CDR3 protein is CASSLYLAGSSYNEQFF. CDR3 DNA: TGTGCCAGCAGCCTCTACCTAGCGGGTAGCTCCTACAATGAGCAGTTCTTC. Full variable domain (missing parts from reference TRBV14 and TRBJ2-1): EAGVTQFPSHSVIEKGQTVTLRCDPISGHDNLYWYRRVMGKEIKFLLHFVKESKQDESGMPNNRFLAERTGGTYSTLKVQPAELEDSGVYFCASSLYLAGSSYNEQFFGPGTRLTVL.

This chain joins TRBV30 and TRBJ1-2, with 7 positions matching TRBD1. Germline V gives CDR1 GTSNPN, CDR2 SVGIG (reference sequence). CDR3 length equals 14 residues. Trimming cost V 3 bases and J 0 bases; bases outside gene matches: 4. CDR3 nucleotide sequence: TGTGCCTGGAGGCTACAGGGGTCTAACTATGGCTACACCTTC. It codes for CAWRLQGSNYGYTF.

This sequence joins TRBV15 and TRBJ1-5, with 8 bases identical to TRBD1. The CDR3 has 15 amino acids. From germline, CDR1 is LNHNV and CDR2 YYDKDF (reference sequence). Trimming took 0 bases from V and 7 from J; bases not matched to a gene: 5. CDR3 bases: TGTGCCACCAGCAGAGACCAGGGGGCTGGGCAGCCCCAGCATTTT. This gives the protein CATSRDQGAGQPQHF.

This clone was observed once. The rearrangement links TRBV2 to TRBJ2-6, with TRBD1 matching 12 bases. The germline V gene has CDR1 SNHLY and CDR2 FYNNEI. This CDR3 has 18 amino acids. The V segment lost 2 bases and the J segment 4 bases; nucleotides outside the gene matches: 6. Here the CDR3 reads CASSETGTGGSGANVLTF. CDR3 bases: TGTGCCAGCAGTGAAACCGGGACAGGGGGCTCAGGGGCCAACGTCCTGACTTTC.

The chain combines TRBV7-8 with TRBJ2-1, with a weak D call TRBD2 (5 bases). This CDR3 region has 12 residues. Trimming took off 1 base at V and 9 bases at J, with 7 bases between the two ends. Germline CDR1 reads SGHVS; CDR2 reads FQNEAQ. This CDR3 is CASSLDEGEQFF. Here the CDR3 DNA reads TGTGCCAGCAGCTTAGATGAGGGTGAGCAGTTCTTC.

V is TRBV10-3 and J is TRBJ1-3, with D uncertain. V dropped 6 bases and J dropped 4 bases, with 4 bases sitting between them. CDR1 is ENHRY and CDR2 is SYGVKD in the germline V gene. The CDR3 is made up of 11 amino acids. CDR3 loop: CAIRQGNTIYF. CDR3 DNA: TGTGCCATCAGACAGGGAAACACCATATATTTT.

The rearrangement joins TRBV7-9 to TRBJ2-3; D perhaps matches TRBD1 (5 bases). The CDR3 runs to 15 residues. CDR1 is SEHNR, CDR2 FQNEAQ, per germline (reference sequence). The germline V and J ends were trimmed by 5 bases and 1 base, with 13 bases remaining between them. The CDR3 DNA is TGTGCCAGCAGCGCAGCTGACAGCCGCACAGATACGCAGTATTTT. This encodes CASSAADSRTDTQYF. The complete variable domain, with remaining parts taken from reference TRBV7-9 and TRBJ2-3, reads DTGVSQNPRHKITKRGQNVTFRCDPISEHNRLYWYRQTLGQGPEFLTYFQNEAQLEKSRLLSDRFSAERPKGSFSTLEIQRTEQGDSAMYLCASSAADSRTDTQYFGPGTRLTVL.